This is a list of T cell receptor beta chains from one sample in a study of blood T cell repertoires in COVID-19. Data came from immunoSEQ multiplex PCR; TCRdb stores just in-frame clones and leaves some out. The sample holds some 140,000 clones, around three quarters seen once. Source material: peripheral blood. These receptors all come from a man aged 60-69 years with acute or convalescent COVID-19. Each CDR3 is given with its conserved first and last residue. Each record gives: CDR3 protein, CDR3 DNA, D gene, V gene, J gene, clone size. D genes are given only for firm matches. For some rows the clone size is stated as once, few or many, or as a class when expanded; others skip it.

CDR3: CASSLGQRLEQYF; DNA: TGTGCCAGCAGCTTAGGACAGCGTTTGGAGCAGTACTTC; D: -; V: TRBV11-2; J: TRBJ2-7; size: -
CDR3: CASSIQGQISGNTIYF; DNA: TGTGCCAGTAGTATTCAAGGACAGATCTCTGGAAACACCATATATTTT; D: -; V: TRBV19; J: TRBJ1-3; size: -
CDR3: CASSLQLEQYF; DNA: TGTGCCAGCAGTTTGCAACTCGAGCAGTACTTC; D: -; V: TRBV12-3/TRBV12-4; J: TRBJ2-7; size: -
CDR3: CASSSDGQLNQPQHF; DNA: TGTGCCAGCAGCTCCGACGGACAGCTCAATCAGCCCCAGCATTTT; D: -; V: TRBV11-2; J: TRBJ1-5; size: -
CDR3: CASSIDIGGQPQHF; DNA: TGTGCCAGTAGTATAGATATTGGGGGCCAGCCCCAGCATTTT; D: -; V: TRBV19; J: TRBJ1-5; size: -
CDR3: CASSYSGRGLNEQFF; DNA: TGTGCCAGCAGTTATAGCGGGAGGGGCCTCAATGAGCAGTTCTTC; D: TRBD2; V: TRBV28; J: TRBJ2-1; size: few
CDR3: CASTRDRVVYGYTF; DNA: TGTGCCAGCACACGAGACAGGGTCGTATACGGCTACACCTTC; D: TRBD1; V: TRBV7-9; J: TRBJ1-2; size: -
CDR3: CASSSGIGEQYF; DNA: TGTGCCAGCAGTTCAGGCATTGGGGAGCAGTACTTC; D: -; V: TRBV27; J: TRBJ2-7; size: -
CDR3: CASSIDSSTTGELFF; DNA: TGTGCCAGTAGTATAGATTCCTCTACTACCGGGGAGCTGTTTTTT; D: -; V: TRBV19; J: TRBJ2-2; size: -
CDR3: CASSEGAGNTGELFF; DNA: TGTGCCAGTAGTGAGGGGGCGGGGAACACCGGGGAGCTGTTTTTT; D: TRBD1; V: TRBV19; J: TRBJ2-2; size: -
CDR3: CASSWTLNEQFF; DNA: TGCGCCAGCAGCTGGACTCTTAATGAGCAGTTCTTC; D: -; V: TRBV5-1; J: TRBJ2-1; size: few
CDR3: CASSLTGGSADEQFF; DNA: TGTGCCAGCAGCTTAACCGGGGGGTCGGCGGATGAGCAGTTCTTC; D: TRBD2; V: TRBV7-6; J: TRBJ2-1; size: few
CDR3: CAWSALPGREQFF; DNA: TGTGCCTGGAGTGCCCTCCCGGGGAGGGAGCAGTTCTTC; D: -; V: TRBV30; J: TRBJ2-1; size: once
CDR3: CATRGRAGPFYEQYF; DNA: TGTGCCACCCGAGGTCGGGCGGGACCCTTCTACGAGCAGTACTTC; D: -; V: TRBV24-1; J: TRBJ2-7; size: -
CDR3: CASGLGGGYEQYF; DNA: TGCGCCAGCGGGTTAGGAGGAGGCTACGAGCAGTACTTC; D: -; V: TRBV5-1; J: TRBJ2-7; size: -
CDR3: CASSQGGAGGHEQFF; DNA: TGTGCCAGCAGCCAGGGAGGAGCGGGAGGCCATGAGCAGTTCTTC; D: TRBD2; V: TRBV3-1/TRBV3-2; J: TRBJ2-1; size: -
CDR3: CASSQEGTSGRVSTDTQYF; DNA: TGTGCCAGCAGCCAAGAAGGTACTAGCGGGAGGGTTAGCACAGATACGCAGTATTTT; D: TRBD2; V: TRBV3-1/TRBV3-2; J: TRBJ2-3; size: -
CDR3: CASRPGLVTSYEQYF; DNA: TGCGCCAGCAGGCCGGGACTAGTTACAAGCTACGAGCAGTACTTC; D: TRBD2; V: TRBV5-1; J: TRBJ2-7; size: -
CDR3: CASSKQGGGQPQHF; DNA: TGTGCCAGCAGTAAACAGGGGGGAGGGCAGCCCCAGCATTTT; D: TRBD1; V: TRBV2; J: TRBJ1-5; size: -
CDR3: CASSSFSALNEKLFF; DNA: TGTGCCAGCAGCTCCTTCAGCGCCCTTAATGAAAAACTGTTTTTT; D: -; V: TRBV5-5; J: TRBJ1-4; size: -
CDR3: CASSSTGVYGYTF; DNA: TGCGCCAGCAGCTCGACAGGGGTGTATGGCTACACCTTC; D: TRBD1; V: TRBV5-1; J: TRBJ1-2; size: few
CDR3: CASSLATSPEQYF; DNA: TGTGCCAGCAGCTTAGCAACTAGCCCCGAGCAGTACTTC; D: -; V: TRBV7-9; J: TRBJ2-7; size: once
CDR3: CASSYSPTGGETQYF; DNA: TGTGCCAGCAGTTACTCCCCGACAGGGGGAGAGACCCAGTACTTC; D: TRBD1; V: TRBV6-5; J: TRBJ2-5; size: -
CDR3: CASSPMGQGALISGNTIYF; DNA: TGTGCCAGCTCCCCCATGGGGCAGGGGGCTCTTATCTCTGGAAACACCATATATTTT; D: TRBD1; V: TRBV18; J: TRBJ1-3; size: once
CDR3: CASSYGGGNTDTQYF; DNA: TGTGCCAGCAGTTACGGGGGAGGTAACACAGATACGCAGTATTTT; D: -; V: TRBV6-5; J: TRBJ2-3; size: -
CDR3: CAIQGYTEAFF; DNA: TGTGCCATACAGGGTTACACTGAAGCTTTCTTT; D: -; V: TRBV19; J: TRBJ1-1; size: once
CDR3: CSALGTNYGYTF; DNA: TGCAGCGCCCTAGGCACAAACTATGGCTACACCTTC; D: -; V: TRBV29-1; J: TRBJ1-2; size: -
CDR3: CASSLTSGRHGELFF; DNA: TGTGCCAGCAGCTTGACTAGCGGGAGGCACGGGGAGCTGTTTTTT; D: TRBD2; V: TRBV11-2; J: TRBJ2-2; size: -
CDR3: CASSETGGLNYGYTF; DNA: TGTGCCAGCAGTGAAACAGGCGGATTAAACTATGGCTACACCTTC; D: -; V: TRBV25-1; J: TRBJ1-2; size: -
CDR3: CASRSQVDTQYF; DNA: TGTGCCAGCAGGAGCCAGGTAGATACGCAGTATTTT; D: -; V: TRBV6-5; J: TRBJ2-3; size: -
CDR3: CASSFSGAGNSPLHF; DNA: TGTGCCAGCAGTTTCTCAGGGGCTGGTAATTCACCCCTCCACTTT; D: -; V: TRBV27; J: TRBJ1-6; size: -
CDR3: CASSQVRGTEAFF; DNA: TGTGCCAGCAGCCAAGTTAGGGGAACTGAAGCTTTCTTT; D: -; V: TRBV3-1/TRBV3-2; J: TRBJ1-1; size: -
CDR3: CASSLGSEHTIYF; DNA: TGTGCCAGCAGCTTAGGCAGCGAACACACCATATATTTT; D: -; V: TRBV13; J: TRBJ1-3; size: few
CDR3: CASSLGLAGSGETQYF; DNA: TGCGCCAGCAGCCTCGGACTAGCGGGAAGTGGGGAGACCCAGTACTTC; D: TRBD2; V: TRBV4-1; J: TRBJ2-5; size: -
CDR3: CASRVPGTGWRSGSSYNEQFF; DNA: TGTGCCAGCCGAGTCCCCGGGACAGGGTGGAGAAGCGGGAGCTCCTACAATGAGCAGTTCTTC; D: -; V: TRBV2; J: TRBJ2-1; size: once
CDR3: CASSQEAGYTF; DNA: TGTGCCAGCAGCCAAGAAGCTGGCTACACCTTC; D: -; V: TRBV4-2; J: TRBJ1-2; size: -
CDR3: CASSSPTGISNQPQHF; DNA: TGTGCCAGCAGTTCACCGACAGGAATTAGCAATCAGCCCCAGCATTTT; D: -; V: TRBV28; J: TRBJ1-5; size: few
CDR3: CASSPPTGANTEAFF; DNA: TGTGCCAGCTCACCACCAACAGGGGCGAACACTGAAGCTTTCTTT; D: TRBD1; V: TRBV18; J: TRBJ1-1; size: -
CDR3: CASSLGTGNYEQYF; DNA: TGTGCCAGCAGCTTGGGGACAGGGAACTACGAGCAGTACTTC; D: TRBD1; V: TRBV7-9; J: TRBJ2-7; size: -
CDR3: CASSPGINSPLHF; DNA: TGTGCCAGCAGTCCGGGGATCAATTCACCCCTCCACTTT; D: -; V: TRBV2; J: TRBJ1-6; size: -
CDR3: CASSEESTPRDRGPTGELFF; DNA: TGTGCCAGCAGTGAAGAATCAACCCCCCGGGACAGGGGGCCAACCGGGGAGCTGTTTTTT; D: TRBD1; V: TRBV2; J: TRBJ2-2; size: -
CDR3: CASSFSGGSGYTF; DNA: TGTGCCAGCAGTTTTTCAGGGGGCAGTGGCTACACCTTC; D: TRBD1; V: TRBV27; J: TRBJ1-2; size: -